Each of the 9 T cell receptor beta chains below was sequenced from the same sample in a study of metastatic and nonmetastatic thyroid tumors. Thyroid surgery was preceded by no treatment in any patient. TCRdb re-processed the PCR reads through MiXCR. The repertoire has 35,000 to 50,000 clones, approximately 4.1% of them found once; the top ten carry about a tenth. The source material was blood. The source is a female donor with papillary thyroid cancer or a benign thyroid nodule (not recorded which). Some clones in this sample may be carry-over from other donors' samples.

This clone was counted a few times. The CDR3 region is CASSPTSGVTYEQYF. CDR3 coding DNA: TGTGCCAGCTCACCAACTAGCGGGGTAACCTACGAGCAGTACTTC. The chain recombines TRBV18 with TRBJ2-7; 10 nucleotides agree with TRBD2. Trimming cost V 2 bases and J 2 bases; bases outside gene matches: 3. The CDR3 is made up of 15 amino acids. The V gene's germline CDR1 is KGHSH and CDR2 LQKENI. The full variable domain, its missing parts supplied by reference TRBV18 and TRBJ2-7, is NAGVMQNPRHLVRRRGQEARLRCSPMKGHSHVYWYRQLPEEGLKFMVYLQKENIIDESGMPKERFSAEFPKEGPSILRIQQVVRGDSAAYFCASSPTSGVTYEQYFGPGTRLTVT.

This clone has ten or more counts. This chain links TRBV7-8 with TRBJ2-2; 7 nucleotides match TRBD1. The CDR3 is 18 amino acids. Germline V gene lookup returns CDR1 SGHVS and CDR2 FQNEAQ. V shed 8 bases and J 4 bases; nucleotides not matched to a gene: 19. As DNA, the CDR3 is TGTGCCAGCTCTCGGCCGGTTGAAGGGGGCGCAGGCACCGGGGAGCTGTTTTTT. Protein: CASSRPVEGGAGTGELFF.

This clone was counted many times. The chain carries TRBV5-1 and TRBJ2-1, with 9 bases matching TRBD1. V dropped 0 bases and J dropped 9; count of bases not matched to a gene: 7. The germline gives CDR1 SGHRS, CDR2 YFSETQ. This CDR3 is built from 15 residues. The CDR3 loop reads CASSLEQGARSEQFF. CDR3 DNA sequence: TGCGCCAGCAGCTTGGAACAGGGGGCGCGTAGTGAGCAGTTCTTC.

This clone was recorded at least ten times. The V gene is TRBV20-1, the J gene TRBJ2-7; 9 bases are shared with TRBD1. Germline loops: CDR1 DFQATT, CDR2 SNEGSKA (reference sequence). V dropped 6 bases and J dropped 7; count of bases not matched to a gene: 16. This CDR3 region has 15 residues. Here the CDR3 reads CSAREHGTGTREQYF. The CDR3 nucleotides are TGCAGTGCCCGAGAACACGGGACAGGGACAAGAGAGCAGTACTTC.

The chain carries TRBV24-1 and TRBJ2-3; TRBD2 agrees at 12 bases. With 3 bases clipped from V and 5 bases from J, the junction kept 11 bases outside the gene matches. CDR1 is KGHDR and CDR2 is SFDVKD in the germline V gene. This CDR3 is built from 18 residues. CDR3 coding DNA: TGTGCCACCAGTGATGCTAGCGGGAGGGCCGCATACATAGATACGCAGTATTTT. This gives the protein CATSDASGRAAYIDTQYF.

This clone was recorded at least ten times. V is TRBV19 and J is TRBJ2-5; TRBD2 might be the D (6 bases). Germline lookup yields CDR1 LNHDA and CDR2 SQIVND (reference sequence). The CDR3 extends over 15 amino acids. Deletions cut 5 bases from V and 6 bases from J, with 19 bases between. In DNA, the CDR3 is TGTGCCAGTAGTTCCGGGGGATTGGAAGGACAGACCCAGTACTTC. It translates to CASSSGGLEGQTQYF.

This clone has more than one count but fewer than ten. V is TRBV11-3 and J is TRBJ1-2; perhaps TRBD1 as D (5 bases). The CDR3 loop spans 17 amino acids. V lost 1 base and J 4 bases, leaving 19 bases between the germline ends. Germline V gene sequence: CDR1 SGHNT, CDR2 YENEEA. CDR3 loop: CASSLGGAQGVVYGYTF. The CDR3, as DNA: TGTGCCAGCAGCTTAGGTGGGGCCCAAGGCGTGGTCTATGGCTACACCTTC.

This clone was detected a few times. The chain links TRBV11-3 to TRBJ2-1; D not certain. The CDR3 is 16 amino acids. Germline V CDR1 and CDR2: SGHNT, YENEEA. Trimming stripped 4 bases from V and 0 bases from J, with 13 bases between. The CDR3 loop reads CASSYTPASSYNEQFF. The DNA for the CDR3 is TGTGCCAGCAGCTACACACCAGCTTCCTCCTACAATGAGCAGTTCTTC.

This clone was recorded many times. CDR3 DNA sequence: TGTGCCAGCACAAGGGGCATGAACACTGAAGCTTTCTTT. It specifies CASTRGMNTEAFF. V and J are TRBV7-2 and TRBJ1-1, with D maybe TRBD1 (5 bases). Germline loops: CDR1 SGHTA, CDR2 FQGNSA. There are 13 residues in the CDR3. The V end lost 7 bases, the J end lost 0 bases, and 9 bases lay between the germline ends.